A few counts support the clone carrying this T cell receptor beta chain. This sample stems from a study of blood T cell repertoires in COVID-19. About the study: COVID-19 samples from acute and convalescent phases originated in the United States, Italy and Spain.

Germline V gene data show CDR1 as SEHNR and CDR2 as FQNEAQ (reference sequence). The ends were cut back, 4 bases at V and 4 bases at J, with 13 bases in the middle. The CDR3 consists of 14 residues. Study processing details: By means of reference gene primer amplification, nucleated cell counts were estimated. Profiling relied on immunoSEQ multiplex PCR, and the TCRdb table lists in-frame clones only, not all of them. That table is the source of V, J and clone size, and D and trimming were worked out from the DNA. The data show 150,000 to 200,000 clones, with about 82% seen just once and about 6.8% held by the top ten.

This chain connects TRBV7-9 to TRBJ1-2; D ambiguous. The specimen was peripheral blood. The receptor was isolated from an older man with active or convalescent COVID-19. CDR3 residues: CASSWQVRGYGYTF. Written as DNA, the CDR3 is TGTGCCAGCAGCTGGCAGGTCCGGGGCTATGGCTACACCTTC.